This T cell receptor (beta chain) originates from a study of cytomegalovirus exposure and HLA in healthy donors. General study points: By a later analysis, the bulk of CMV-associated TCR beta chains appeared HLA-restricted.

Primers: 60 Vbeta forward and 13 Jbeta reverse. Only in-frame clones appear in the TCRdb table, and some are missing; sequencing was by immunoSEQ multiplex PCR. This sample contains over 55,000 clones. The CDR3 has 16 amino acids. Trimming cost V 7 bases and J 6 bases, with 25 bases left between them. Germline V gene sequence: CDR1 MNHEY, CDR2 SMNVEV (reference sequence). As for this clone: The antigen is undetermined.

This sequence originates from a boy aged 10-17 years in good health and CMV-seronegative. Sequenced material: PBMCs. The chain has TRBV27 and TRBJ2-7, with a tentative D call TRBD2 (6 bases). The CDR3 is CASIKSRGRGVFEQYF. The CDR3, as DNA: TGTGCCAGCATCAAAAGTCGAGGGCGGGGAGTGTTCGAGCAGTACTTC.